This T cell receptor (beta chain) was captured by sequencing in a study of shared clonotypes between healthy human individuals. Study-wide findings and caveats: Several donors showed sharing of around 5% of naive CD4 clonotypes.

The CDR3 totals 13 residues. V lost 0 bases, J lost 7 bases, and 11 bases lay in between. CDR1 and CDR2 (germline): SGHRS, YFSETQ. Of note for this clone: Antigen specificity is unknown.

Using immunoSEQ multiplex PCR, the repertoire was profiled, and TCRdb retains in-frame clones only, with some absent. The data hold approximately 2.3 million clones, with about 92% observed a single time. The chain recombines TRBV5-1 with TRBJ2-7; D not certain. The sequence came from a man between 18 and 29 years old in good health. Some clones in this sample may be carry-over from other donors' samples. The sequenced sample consisted of naive CD4+ T cells from PBMCs. Subset in this sample: CD45RA+ positively selected. The CDR3 sequence: CASSLGTDREQYF. Here the CDR3 DNA reads TGCGCCAGCAGCTTGGGTACGGATAGGGAGCAGTACTTC.